The 9 T cell receptor beta chains below come from one sample, sequenced in a study of cytomegalovirus exposure and HLA in healthy donors. 60 Vbeta and 13 Jbeta primers were used in PCR. Method: immunoSEQ multiplex PCR; TCRdb's copy keeps in-frame clones and lacks some. The table has some 190,000 clones, about 82% seen once; the top ten hold around 1.5%. The sequencing input was PBMCs. These receptors originate from a man between 18 and 35 years old in good health and CMV-seronegative.

The chain carries TRBV28 and TRBJ2-1, with 8 bases lining up with TRBD1. The CDR3 has 15 residues. CDR1 is MDHEN, CDR2 SYDVKM, per germline. V shed 8 bases and J 7 bases; nucleotides not matched to a gene: 13. CDR3: CASCLQGVFRNEQFF. As DNA, the CDR3 is TGTGCCAGCTGCTTACAGGGGGTTTTCAGAAATGAGCAGTTCTTC.

The chain combines TRBV5-1 with TRBJ2-5; TRBD1 might be the D (6 bases). V was clipped by 0 bases and J by 4 bases, with 16 bases between them. This CDR3 is built from 16 residues. Germline loops: CDR1 SGHRS, CDR2 YFSETQ. Written as DNA, the CDR3 is TGCGCCAGCAGCTTGGTAGCAGGGGCCATGGGAGAGACCCAGTACTTC. Residues: CASSLVAGAMGETQYF.

A remark on this clone: One junction end does not reproduce the germline sequence, and a read error may be involved. The genes are TRBV6-1 and TRBJ1-3; D gene ambiguous. CDR1 MNHNS and CDR2 SASEGT come from the germline V gene. This CDR3 comprises 14 residues. The CDR3 nucleotides read TGTGCCAGCCGTGAAGCGAGCTCTGGAAACACCATATATTTT. Residues: CASREASSGNTIYF.

V is TRBV10-2 and J is TRBJ2-7; 8 positions agree with TRBD1. Trimming removed 6 bases from V and 2 bases from J; junction bases left unmatched: 6. Germline CDR1 is WSHSY and CDR2 is SAAADI. The CDR3 sequence is 14 residues long. The CDR3 loop is CASSYGQGPYEQYF. DNA for the CDR3: TGCGCCAGCAGCTACGGACAGGGTCCCTACGAGCAGTACTTC.

The rearrangement uses TRBV7-2 and TRBJ2-3, with 14 bases aligning to TRBD2. This CDR3 comprises 16 residues. Trimming at V came to 4 bases and at J to 2 bases, leaving 2 bases not matched to a gene. Germline V gene data show CDR1 as SGHTA and CDR2 as FQGNSA. As DNA, the CDR3 is TGTGCCAGCAGCTCGGGACTAGCGGGAGCCACAGATACGCAGTATTTT. Translated, it gives CASSSGLAGATDTQYF.

This chain joins TRBV6-1 and TRBJ2-1; D might be TRBD2 (5 bases). The germline gives CDR1 MNHNS, CDR2 SASEGT. Trimming stripped 6 bases from V and 3 bases from J, with 9 bases between. The length of the CDR3 is 13 residues. The CDR3: CASRGLGYNEQFF. In DNA, the CDR3 is TGTGCCAGCAGAGGACTCGGCTACAATGAGCAGTTCTTC.

CDR3 coding DNA: TGCAGCGCCGGGGAGGGAAACTATGGCTACACCTTC. Translated, it gives CSAGEGNYGYTF. This chain joins TRBV29-1 and TRBJ1-2; no clear D gene. Germline CDR1 and CDR2: SQVTM and ANQGSEA. This CDR3 spans 12 amino acids. The V end lost 7 bases, the J end lost 2 bases, and 11 bases lay between the germline ends. Based on the CDR3 plus reference TRBV29-1 and TRBJ1-2, the full variable domain is SAVISQKPSRDICQRGTSLTIQCQVDSQVTMMFWYRQQPGQSLTLIATANQGSEATYESGFVIDKFPISRPNLTFSTLTVSNMSPEDSSIYLCSAGEGNYGYTFGSGTRLTVV.

V usage is TRBV6-1 and J usage is TRBJ1-4; D not certain. This CDR3 has 12 amino acids. Germline CDR1 MNHNS, CDR2 SASEGT. V lost 10 bases to trimming and J lost 8 bases, with 14 bases between them. Here the CDR3 DNA reads TGTGCCACCCGTGGAGTGCCAGAAAAACTGTTTTTT. Protein product: CATRGVPEKLFF.

The J gene is TRBJ2-1, the V gene TRBV28; 9 nucleotides align to TRBD2. This CDR3 region has 15 residues. With V trimmed by 4 bases and J by 7 bases, 8 bases remained unmatched. Germline lookup yields CDR1 MDHEN and CDR2 SYDVKM. The chain's CDR3 is CASSSSSGAGNEQFF. The CDR3 DNA is TGTGCCAGCAGTTCGTCTAGCGGGGCCGGGAATGAGCAGTTCTTC.